This TCR beta chain originates from a study of blood T cell repertoires in COVID-19. The germline V gene encodes CDR1 SGHRS and CDR2 YFSETQ. The V gene end was trimmed by 4 bases and the J gene end by 3 bases; junction bases not matched to a gene: 4. The CDR3 length is 15 residues. Measured with immunoSEQ multiplex PCR; TCRdb has only the in-frame clones, and not every one. The table lists tens of thousands of clones, 65% to 85% of them singletons. The gene calls are TRBV5-1 and TRBJ2-5; TRBD2 aligns across 12 bases. Sequencing was carried out using peripheral blood. This receptor was obtained from a woman aged 50 to 60 with active or convalescent COVID-19. CDR3 region: CASSRLAGVEETQYF. In DNA, the CDR3 is TGCGCCAGCAGCCGACTAGCGGGAGTCGAAGAGACCCAGTACTTC.